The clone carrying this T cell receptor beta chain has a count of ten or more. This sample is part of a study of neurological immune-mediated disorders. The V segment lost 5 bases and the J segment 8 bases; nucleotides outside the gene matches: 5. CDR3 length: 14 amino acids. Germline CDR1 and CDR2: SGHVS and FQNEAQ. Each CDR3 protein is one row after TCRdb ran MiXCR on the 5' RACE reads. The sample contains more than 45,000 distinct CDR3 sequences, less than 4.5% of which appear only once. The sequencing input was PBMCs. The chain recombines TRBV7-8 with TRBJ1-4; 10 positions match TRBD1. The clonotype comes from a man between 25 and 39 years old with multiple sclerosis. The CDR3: CASSPGTGVEKLFF. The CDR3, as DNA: TGTGCCAGCAGCCCAGGGACAGGGGTGGAAAAACTGTTTTTT.